A single sample is the source of the 14 T cell receptor beta chains below, sequenced in a study of blood T cells in healthy people across ages. The use of a sample-barcoded 5' primer and a J-beta primer mix characterized a second PCR of about 6 to 11 cycles. TCRdb reanalysed the 5' RACE reads using MiXCR and keeps one entry per CDR3 protein. The table lists some 1.4 million distinct CDR3 sequences, 40% to 50% of them singletons. The sequenced material came from blood. The receptors were sampled from a woman under 30 in good health.

This chain joins TRBV7-7 and TRBJ2-1, with 11 bases lining up with TRBD2. There are 15 residues in the CDR3. V was clipped by 5 bases and J by 6 bases; unmatched bases: 6. Germline CDR1 reads SSHAT; CDR2 reads FNYEAQ (reference sequence). The CDR3 coding sequence is TGTGCCAGCAGCCCTCTAGCGGGAGGCACCAATGAGCAGTTCTTC. The encoded protein is CASSPLAGGTNEQFF.

V gene TRBV4-2 combines with J gene TRBJ1-5; D gene uncertain. Germline CDR1 LGHNA, CDR2 YNFKEQ. The ends were cut back, 1 base at V and 7 bases at J, with 8 bases in the middle. The CDR3 is 13 residues long. For the CDR3, the DNA is TGTGCCAGCAGCCAAGTGTCGGGGCAGCCCCAGCATTTT. As protein: CASSQVSGQPQHF.

The gene calls are TRBV10-3 and TRBJ2-7, with TRBD2 as a possible D gene (5 bases). Trimming took 6 bases from V and 7 from J, leaving 22 bases between them. The CDR3 totals 15 residues. Germline-derived CDR1 and CDR2 are ENHRY and SYGVKD. CDR3 sequence reads: CAIRGECGSPGEQYF. The CDR3 DNA is TGTGCCATCAGGGGTGAATGTGGCTCTCCGGGAGAGCAGTACTTC.

As concerns this clonotype: A much larger clone differs from this one at a single base, so this may be a read error. The DNA of the CDR3 is TGTGCCAGCAGCGGTCGACTAGCGGGAGGGTACAATGAGCAGTACTTC. Protein sequence: CASSGRLAGGYNEQYF. This chain links TRBV9 with TRBJ2-1; 14 positions agree with TRBD2. The DNA end lines up better with TRBJ2-7; the J call may be wrong. The CDR3 contains 16 residues. The germline CDR1 and CDR2 sequences are SGDLS and YYNGEE.

The chain uses TRBV29-1 and TRBJ2-7; TRBD1 matches 7 bases. The CDR3 sequence is 14 residues long. Germline V lookup: CDR1 SQVTM, CDR2 ANQGSEA. Trimming cost V 1 base and J 6 bases; bases outside gene matches: 9. The CDR3 DNA follows: TGCAGCGTTGAAGTTGGTCACAGGGGCGGCGAGCAGTACTTC. Its protein is CSVEVGHRGGEQYF.

Ten or more counts support this clonotype. This chain connects TRBV3-1 to TRBJ2-7, with 9 bases aligning to TRBD1. V shed 5 bases, J shed 5 bases, and the junction held 10 bases outside the gene matches. There are 15 residues in the CDR3. Germline CDR1 LGHDT, CDR2 YNNKEL (reference sequence). CDR3 nucleotide sequence: TGTGCCAGCAGCGCGTTCGGGACAGGGTCCCACGAGCAGTACTTC. This sequence encodes CASSAFGTGSHEQYF.

This chain joins TRBV11-1 and TRBJ1-2, with a weak D call TRBD1 (6 bases). The CDR3 runs to 20 residues. In germline, CDR1 is SGHAT, CDR2 FQDESV (reference sequence). The V end lost 1 base, the J end lost 4 bases, and 28 bases lay between the germline ends. CDR3 nucleotide sequence: TGTGCCAGCAGCTTAGAGGACATTACTAAGGACCCCGGGGGGCTCTATGGCTACACCTTC. Translation: CASSLEDITKDPGGLYGYTF.

This chain uses TRBV27 with TRBJ2-1; D perhaps matches TRBD2 (5 bases). V lost 2 bases and J 2 bases, leaving 10 bases between the germline ends. The germline V gene has CDR1 MNHEY and CDR2 SMNVEV (reference sequence). The CDR3 covers 15 residues. The CDR3 here is CASSLTRVTYNEQFF. The CDR3 DNA reads TGTGCCAGCAGTTTAACGCGGGTCACCTACAATGAGCAGTTCTTC.

The chain is built from TRBV14 and TRBJ2-1; D perhaps matches TRBD2 (6 bases). V lost 4 bases and J 3 bases, leaving 13 bases between the germline ends. This CDR3 spans 15 amino acids. Germline values: CDR1 SGHDN, CDR2 FVKESK. Here the CDR3 DNA reads TGTGCCAGCAGCCCGGGGGAAGGGCTCTACAATGAGCAGTTCTTC. It codes for CASSPGEGLYNEQFF.

V gene TRBV3-1 combines with J gene TRBJ1-5; D may be TRBD1 (5 bases). The length of the CDR3 is 13 residues. The germline CDR1 and CDR2 sequences are LGHDT and YNNKEL (reference sequence). The V gene lost 3 bases and the J gene lost 7 bases, with 10 bases spanning the gap. Here the CDR3 DNA reads TGTGCCAGCAGCCAGGACACGATCCAGCCCCAGCATTTT. Amino acids: CASSQDTIQPQHF.

The rearrangement uses TRBV3-1 and TRBJ2-5; D might be TRBD2 (5 bases). This CDR3 spans 15 amino acids. Trimming left V 4 bases short and J 4 bases short, with 16 bases between. CDR1 is LGHDT, CDR2 YNNKEL, per germline (reference sequence). The CDR3 region has the DNA TGTGCCAGCAGCCCCCGGGGTTGGAGTGGAGAGACCCAGTACTTC. Amino acids: CASSPRGWSGETQYF.

The chain joins TRBV7-9 to TRBJ2-3, with 7 bases that match TRBD1. The V segment lost 5 bases and the J segment 0 bases; nucleotides outside the gene matches: 11. This CDR3 region has 17 residues. Germline lookup yields CDR1 SEHNR and CDR2 FQNEAQ (reference sequence). CDR3 region: CASSTPTGDVSTDTQYF. CDR3 DNA sequence: TGTGCCAGCAGCACACCAACAGGGGACGTAAGCACAGATACGCAGTATTTT.

The CDR3 sequence is CASSQELIDYGYTF. The CDR3 DNA reads as TGCGCCAGCAGCCAGGAGCTCATCGACTATGGCTACACCTTC. This rearrangement joins TRBV5-1 to TRBJ1-2, with unresolved D. This CDR3 contains 14 residues. Trimming stripped 4 bases from V and 3 bases from J, with 13 bases between. Germline-derived CDR1 and CDR2 are SGHRS and YFSETQ. Using reference TRBV5-1 and TRBJ1-2 for the parts outside the CDR3, the full variable domain is KAGVTQTPRYLIKTRGQQVTLSCSPISGHRSVSWYQQTPGQGLQFLFEYFSETQRNKGNFPGRFSGRQFSNSRSEMNVSTLELGDSALYLCASSQELIDYGYTFGSGTRLTVV.

The chain carries TRBV19 and TRBJ2-5, with TRBD2 matching 12 bases. V dropped 3 bases and J dropped 1; count of bases not matched to a gene: 3. This CDR3 comprises 16 residues. The germline V gene encodes CDR1 LNHDA and CDR2 SQIVND (reference sequence). CDR3 sequence reads: CASSMATSGGQETQYF. CDR3 in DNA: TGTGCCAGTAGTATGGCGACTAGCGGGGGCCAAGAGACCCAGTACTTC.